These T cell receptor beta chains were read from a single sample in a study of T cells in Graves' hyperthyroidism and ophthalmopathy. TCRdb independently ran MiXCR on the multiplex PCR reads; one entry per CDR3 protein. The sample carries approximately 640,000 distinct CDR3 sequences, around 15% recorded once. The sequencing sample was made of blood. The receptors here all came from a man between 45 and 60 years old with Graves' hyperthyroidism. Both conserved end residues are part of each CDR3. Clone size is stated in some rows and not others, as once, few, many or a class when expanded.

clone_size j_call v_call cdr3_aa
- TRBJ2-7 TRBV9 CASSVGQGGKNEQYF
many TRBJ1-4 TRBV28 CASRETGRVTNEKLFF
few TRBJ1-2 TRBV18 CASSPGGASYGYTF
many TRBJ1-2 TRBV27 CASSPPDSYGYTF
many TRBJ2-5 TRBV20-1 CSARRGQPGETQYF
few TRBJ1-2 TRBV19 CATYSYGYTF
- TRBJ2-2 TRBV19 CASSLAANTGELFF
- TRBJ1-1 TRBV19 CASSANDRVNTEAFF
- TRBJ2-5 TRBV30 CAWSVLAGGVYF
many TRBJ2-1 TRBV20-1 CSARDPPEQFF
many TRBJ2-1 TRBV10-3 CAIREGLSDEQFF
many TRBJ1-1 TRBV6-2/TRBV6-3 CASSYVTRGTEAFF
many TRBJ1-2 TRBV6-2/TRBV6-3 CASSYTPQDAYGYTF
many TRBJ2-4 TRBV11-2 CASRLEGPAKNIQYF
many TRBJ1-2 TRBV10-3 CAAGQGDYGYTF
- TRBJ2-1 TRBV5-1 CASSWGLESYNEQFF
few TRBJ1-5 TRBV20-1 CSAPEGGGPQPQHF
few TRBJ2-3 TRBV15 CATSEGRYSTDTQYF
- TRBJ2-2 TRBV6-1 CASRFTGGQTGELFF
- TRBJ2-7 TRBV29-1 CSVGISGGSYEQYF